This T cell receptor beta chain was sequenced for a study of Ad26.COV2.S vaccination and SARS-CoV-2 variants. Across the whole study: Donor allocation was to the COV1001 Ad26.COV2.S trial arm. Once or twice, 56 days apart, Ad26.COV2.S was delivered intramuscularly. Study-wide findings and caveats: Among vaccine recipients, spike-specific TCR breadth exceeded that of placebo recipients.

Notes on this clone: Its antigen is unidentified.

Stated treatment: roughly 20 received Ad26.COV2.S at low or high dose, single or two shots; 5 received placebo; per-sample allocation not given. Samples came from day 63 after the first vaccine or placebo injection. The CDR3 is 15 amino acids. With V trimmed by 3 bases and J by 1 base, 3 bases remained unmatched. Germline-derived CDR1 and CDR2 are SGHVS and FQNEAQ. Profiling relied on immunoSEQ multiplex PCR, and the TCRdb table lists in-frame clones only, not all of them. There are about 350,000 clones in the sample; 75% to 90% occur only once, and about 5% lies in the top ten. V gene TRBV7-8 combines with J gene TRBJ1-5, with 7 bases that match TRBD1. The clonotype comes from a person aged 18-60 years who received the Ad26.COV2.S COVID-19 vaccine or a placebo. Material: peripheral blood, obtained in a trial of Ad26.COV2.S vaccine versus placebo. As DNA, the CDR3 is TGTGCCAGCAGCTTGTCCAGGGGGAGCAATCAGCCCCAGCATTTT. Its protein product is CASSLSRGSNQPQHF.